There are many counts of the clone carrying this TCR beta chain. Its antigen is as yet unknown. The sample comes from a study of CD8 T cells in ankylosing spondylitis. The study, taken as a whole, reports: For ankylosing spondylitis blood, a TCR beta motif of 7 to 9 highly homologous variants appeared characteristic. Those disease-linked clones were CD8+; they were also relatively rare in peripheral blood.

TCRdb ran MiXCR on the 5' RACE reads and lists one entry per CDR3 protein. The sample lists about 33,000 distinct CDR3 sequences; around 15% were seen once. The sequence came from a male donor with ankylosing spondylitis. Material for sequencing was synovial fluid, either unsorted or a sorted T cell fraction (not recorded which).

CDR3 coding DNA: TGTGCCAGCAGTAGGGACGGCTCTGGAAACACCATATATTTT. It codes for CASSRDGSGNTIYF. This chain joins TRBV28 and TRBJ1-3, with D tentatively TRBD1 (5 bases). This CDR3 spans 14 amino acids. Germline CDR1 MDHEN, CDR2 SYDVKM. Trimming took off 5 bases at V and 0 bases at J, with 8 bases between the two ends.